The rows below give T cell receptor beta chains drawn from one sample of a study of shared clonotypes between healthy human individuals. The method was immunoSEQ multiplex PCR; TCRdb's version includes in-frame clones alone and lacks a portion of them. The table has hundreds of thousands of clones, around 96% seen once. Material: naive CD8+ T cells sorted from blood. These receptors were taken from a woman aged 30 to 39 in good health. The CDR3 runs from the conserved cysteine through the conserved F or W. The D gene is left open where the match is weak. Size values are once, few and many counts, or a class for expanded clones, and some rows have none.

V: TRBV28
D: TRBD1
J: TRBJ2-5
size: .
CDR3: CASSQGAWGETQYF
DNA: TGTGCCAGCTCACAGGGGGCTTGGGGAGAGACCCAGTACTTC

V: TRBV27
D: TRBD1
J: TRBJ1-5
size: .
CDR3: CASRQTGGIGNQPQHF
DNA: TGTGCCAGCAGGCAAACAGGGGGAATCGGCAATCAGCCCCAGCATTTT

V: TRBV29-1
D: TRBD1
J: TRBJ1-1
size: few
CDR3: CSAGTAGTEAFF
DNA: TGCAGCGCCGGGACAGCGGGAACTGAAGCTTTCTTT

V: TRBV12-5
D: TRBD1
J: TRBJ1-2
size: .
CDR3: CASGPRDRDLGGYTF
DNA: TGTGCTAGTGGACCTCGGGACAGGGACTTAGGAGGCTACACCTTC

V: TRBV7-9
D: TRBD1
J: TRBJ1-5
size: .
CDR3: CASSGTGLDVGNQPQHF
DNA: TGTGCCAGCAGCGGGACAGGGTTGGATGTCGGCAATCAGCCCCAGCATTTT

V: TRBV5-4
D: TRBD1
J: TRBJ2-7
size: .
CDR3: CASSLRDSLYEQYF
DNA: TGTGCCAGCAGCCTCCGGGACAGCCTCTACGAGCAGTACTTC

V: TRBV2
D: .
J: TRBJ2-1
size: .
CDR3: CAGVAYNEQFF
DNA: TGTGCTGGAGTGGCCTACAATGAGCAGTTCTTC

V: TRBV6-6
D: TRBD2
J: TRBJ2-1
size: .
CDR3: CASSGRTSPNEQFF
DNA: TGTGCCAGCAGTGGACGGACTAGTCCCAATGAGCAGTTCTTC

V: TRBV27
D: TRBD2
J: TRBJ2-1
size: once
CDR3: CASSYSGSGNEQFF
DNA: TGTGCCAGCAGTTATAGCGGGAGTGGCAATGAGCAGTTCTTC

V: TRBV28
D: .
J: TRBJ2-5
size: .
CDR3: CASSLIGGQETQYF
DNA: TGTGCCAGCAGTTTAATAGGGGGCCAAGAGACCCAGTACTTC

V: TRBV5-1
D: TRBD2
J: TRBJ2-7
size: .
CDR3: CASSFEGGISYEQYF
DNA: TGCGCCAGCAGCTTTGAGGGAGGGATCTCCTACGAGCAGTACTTC

V: TRBV9
D: TRBD1
J: TRBJ2-3
size: .
CDR3: CASSEQGAWGTDTQYF
DNA: TGTGCCAGCAGCGAACAGGGGGCGTGGGGCACAGATACGCAGTATTTT

V: TRBV4-1
D: .
J: TRBJ1-3
size: .
CDR3: CASSQDPDGSGNTIYF
DNA: TGCGCCAGCAGCCAAGATCCCGACGGCTCTGGAAACACCATATATTTT

V: TRBV27
D: TRBD1
J: TRBJ1-1
size: .
CDR3: CASSNWDRGHTEAFF
DNA: TGTGCCAGCAGTAACTGGGACAGGGGGCATACTGAAGCTTTCTTT

V: TRBV27
D: TRBD1
J: TRBJ1-1
size: .
CDR3: CASSFSGGARTEAFF
DNA: TGTGCCAGCAGTTTCTCAGGGGGGGCTCGCACTGAAGCTTTCTTT